The rows below give T cell receptor beta chains drawn from one sample of a study of blood T cell repertoires in COVID-19. The assay was immunoSEQ multiplex PCR, and TCRdb's table has in-frame clones only and misses some. The data hold 150,000 to 250,000 clones, with 87% observed a single time. The specimen sequenced was PBMCs or T cells enriched from blood (not recorded which). The source of these receptors is a woman aged 25 to 39 who had recovered from COVID-19. Each CDR3 is given without its conserved first and last residue. Each record gives: J gene, V gene, CDR3 protein.

j_call: TRBJ1-5; v_call: TRBV7-9; cdr3_aa: ASSLGTVSNQPQH
j_call: TRBJ2-1; v_call: TRBV5-1; cdr3_aa: ASSHSGTGVNEQF
j_call: TRBJ1-2; v_call: TRBV27; cdr3_aa: ASSLLQGYGYT
j_call: TRBJ2-5; v_call: TRBV14; cdr3_aa: ASSPVAGGYETQY
j_call: TRBJ1-2; v_call: TRBV6-2/TRBV6-3; cdr3_aa: ASSYPNRANGYT
j_call: TRBJ2-5; v_call: TRBV4-1; cdr3_aa: ASSLGLAGGYETQY
j_call: TRBJ2-3; v_call: TRBV6-5; cdr3_aa: ASSYGGGSDTQY
j_call: TRBJ2-7; v_call: TRBV11-2; cdr3_aa: ASSLKVGQRENILEQY
j_call: TRBJ2-3; v_call: TRBV7-3; cdr3_aa: ASSLTSSGSDHTQY
j_call: TRBJ1-2; v_call: TRBV6-5; cdr3_aa: ASASTGTGVGYT
j_call: TRBJ2-2; v_call: TRBV28; cdr3_aa: ASRWDRVGTGELF
j_call: TRBJ2-3; v_call: TRBV4-2; cdr3_aa: ASSQVSLDTQY
j_call: TRBJ1-2; v_call: TRBV7-2; cdr3_aa: ASSLRQVNYGYT
j_call: TRBJ2-1; v_call: TRBV27; cdr3_aa: ASSSTVNNEQF
j_call: TRBJ1-1; v_call: TRBV5-1; cdr3_aa: ASSLGRAGSVTEAF
j_call: TRBJ1-2; v_call: TRBV11-2; cdr3_aa: ASSLGSGQSFYGYT
j_call: TRBJ1-2; v_call: TRBV7-2; cdr3_aa: ASSQGDRSYGYT
j_call: TRBJ1-5; v_call: TRBV19; cdr3_aa: ASSPGDSPYSNQPQH
j_call: TRBJ1-1; v_call: TRBV19; cdr3_aa: ASSIKARNPGLNTEAF
j_call: TRBJ1-5; v_call: TRBV2; cdr3_aa: ASSTGPQPQH
j_call: TRBJ2-5; v_call: TRBV7-9; cdr3_aa: ASSPGGGQETQY
j_call: TRBJ2-5; v_call: TRBV5-1; cdr3_aa: ASSLQPGGETQY
j_call: TRBJ1-1; v_call: TRBV3-1/TRBV3-2; cdr3_aa: ASSQARYRVKTEAF
j_call: TRBJ2-5; v_call: TRBV7-2; cdr3_aa: ASSGWDRGRETQY
j_call: TRBJ2-1; v_call: TRBV5-6; cdr3_aa: ASSLSGNNEQF
j_call: TRBJ1-2; v_call: TRBV19; cdr3_aa: ASRLKGGRGYT
j_call: TRBJ1-2; v_call: TRBV7-3; cdr3_aa: ASSPQGGQLYGYT